Here is one T cell receptor (beta chain) with its context. In TCRdb, the RT-PCR reads were re-called with MiXCR into one record per CDR3 protein. The sample has about 780,000 distinct CDR3 sequences; around a sixth are singletons. This specimen belongs to a study of response to subunit inactivated influenza vaccine. V was clipped by 4 bases and J by 6 bases, with 16 bases between them. Per germline, CDR1 SGHVS and CDR2 FNYEAQ. This CDR3 region has 15 residues. The J gene is TRBJ2-1, the V gene TRBV7-6; possibly TRBD2 for D (6 bases). The sample was PBMCs from blood, taken roughly 5 days after vaccination. The receptor was derived from a man in his fifties or sixties who received an inactivated influenza vaccine. The CDR3 bases are TGTGCCAGCAGCTACGGGACTTCGGTGAGCAATGAGCAGTTCTTC. Translated, it gives CASSYGTSVSNEQFF.